A single sample gave rise to the 32 T cell receptor beta chains below, sequenced in a study of monozygotic twins with inflammatory bowel disease. With the 5' RACE reads reprocessed, TCRdb shows one record per CDR3 protein and no DNA. The sample totals 190,000 or so distinct CDR3 sequences; its top ten clones hold approximately 1.6%. The sequenced sample was blood. The receptors were sampled from a human donor with ulcerative colitis or Crohn's disease, or a healthy co-twin of an affected twin (not recorded which).

The V gene is TRBV6-1, the J gene TRBJ2-1; TCRdb picks TRBD1, but there is no DNA to check that call. There are 15 residues in the CDR3. In germline, CDR1 is MNHNS, CDR2 SASEGT. The CDR3 sequence: CASQSGTGANNEQFF.

The rearrangement uses TRBV7-9 and TRBJ1-1; absent DNA, TCRdb's TRBD1 call cannot be checked. The germline V gene has CDR1 SEHNR and CDR2 FQNEAQ (reference sequence). This CDR3 region has 13 residues. CDR3 residues: CASSPPEEWRAFF. Together with reference TRBV7-9 and TRBJ1-1, the CDR3 gives the full variable domain: DTGVSQNPRHKITKRGQNVTFRCDPISEHNRLYWYRQTLGQGPEFLTYFQNEAQLEKSRLLSDRFSAERPKGSFSTLEIQRTEQGDSAMYLCASSPPEEWRAFFGQGTRLTVV.

The chain uses TRBV7-9 and TRBJ2-1; there is no DNA to check the TCRdb D call of TRBD2. The CDR3 consists of 15 residues. Germline V gene lookup returns CDR1 SEHNR and CDR2 FQNEAQ (reference sequence). This chain's CDR3 is CASSRRSGLNNEQFF.

V gene TRBV14 combines with J gene TRBJ2-1; lacking DNA, the TRBD2 call made by TCRdb goes unchecked. CDR1 is SGHDN, CDR2 FVKESK, per germline. The CDR3 has 15 residues. The CDR3 is CASSQQLAGGNEQFF.

This chain links TRBV12-3 or TRBV12-4 with TRBJ2-2; the D call from TCRdb, TRBD1, cannot be confirmed without DNA. The CDR3 spans 13 residues. This chain's CDR3 is CASRLQGAGELFF.

The V gene is TRBV25-1, the J gene TRBJ1-1; absent DNA, TCRdb's TRBD1 call cannot be checked. CDR3 length: 13 amino acids. Germline-derived CDR1 and CDR2 are MGHDK and SYGVNS. CDR3 region: CASRKTGDTEAFF.

This sequence joins TRBV20-1 and TRBJ2-7; TCRdb indicates TRBD1, and absent DNA this call remains unverified. Germline V gene data show CDR1 as DFQATT and CDR2 as SNEGSKA (reference sequence). The CDR3 is 11 residues long. Here the CDR3 reads CSAIQGYEQYF.

The J gene is TRBJ2-1, the V gene TRBV7-2; TCRdb indicates TRBD2, and absent DNA this call remains unverified. Per germline, CDR1 SGHTA and CDR2 FQGNSA. This CDR3 contains 15 residues. CDR3 loop: CASSLWGGGANEQFF. Drawing the rest from reference TRBV7-2 and TRBJ2-1, the complete variable domain is GAGVSQSPSNKVTEKGKDVELRCDPISGHTALYWYRQSLGQGLEFLIYFQGNSAPDKSGLPSDRFSAERTGGSVSTLTIQRTQQEDSAVYLCASSLWGGGANEQFFGPGTRLTVL.

The chain carries TRBV12-3 or TRBV12-4 and TRBJ2-7; the TCRdb D gene call, TRBD2, has no DNA to confirm it. CDR3 length: 14 residues. The CDR3: CASSSRTYSYEQYF.

The rearrangement uses TRBV24-1 and TRBJ2-7; the D gene TCRdb calls, TRBD1, cannot be checked with no DNA. CDR3 length: 16 amino acids. Germline V gene lookup returns CDR1 KGHDR and CDR2 SFDVKD. The CDR3 sequence is CASSDRNRGSSYEQYF.

The genes are TRBV10-3 and TRBJ2-6. From germline, CDR1 is ENHRY and CDR2 SYGVKD. This CDR3 is built from 15 residues. The CDR3 here is CAISEGYSGANVLTF.

The rearrangement joins TRBV11-2 to TRBJ1-1; TCRdb's D gene call, TRBD1, goes unchecked for lack of DNA. Per the germline V gene, CDR1 is SGHAT and CDR2 is FQNNGV. The CDR3 contains 15 residues. The CDR3 spells CASSPWDSMNTEAFF.

CDR3 amino acids: CASSYRDREYDGYTF. The genes are TRBV6-5 and TRBJ1-2; TCRdb indicates TRBD1, and absent DNA this call remains unverified. The germline V gene has CDR1 MNHEY and CDR2 SVGAGI. The CDR3 is 15 residues long.

The chain recombines TRBV3-1 with TRBJ2-2. The CDR3 loop spans 14 amino acids. CDR1 LGHDT and CDR2 YNNKEL come from the germline V gene (reference sequence). The chain's CDR3 is CASESTFNTGDLFF.

The J gene is TRBJ2-5, the V gene TRBV23-1; the TCRdb call, TRBD2, lacks DNA for checking. TRBV23-1 is known as an ORF, though its function is uncertain. This CDR3 has 16 residues. This chain's CDR3 is CASSHSGRGEQETQYF.

Here the CDR3 reads CSAPRGGYGYTF. V gene TRBV20-1 combines with J gene TRBJ1-2; TCRdb's D call, TRBD1, is unchecked because there is no DNA. The CDR3 has 12 amino acids. Germline V gene data show CDR1 as DFQATT and CDR2 as SNEGSKA (reference sequence).

The rearrangement uses TRBV12-3 or TRBV12-4 and TRBJ1-5; TCRdb's D call, TRBD1, is unchecked because there is no DNA. The CDR3 spans 13 residues. CDR3 sequence reads: CASSLGVHQPQHF.

The rearrangement links TRBV19 to TRBJ1-5; as DNA is missing, the TRBD1 call by TCRdb cannot be tested. The CDR3 totals 15 residues. Germline-derived CDR1 and CDR2 are LNHDA and SQIVND (reference sequence). The CDR3 here is CASSNQGGSNQPQHF. The full variable domain, completed using reference TRBV19 and TRBJ1-5, is DGGITQSPKYLFRKEGQNVTLSCEQNLNHDAMYWYRQDPGQGLRLIYYSQIVNDFQKGDIAEGYSVSREKKESFPLTVTSAQKNPTAFYLCASSNQGGSNQPQHFGDGTRLSIL.

This chain uses TRBV10-3 with TRBJ2-3; TCRdb's assignment of TRBD1 cannot be checked, as there is no DNA. The CDR3 has 17 amino acids. Germline CDR1 reads ENHRY; CDR2 reads SYGVKD. The CDR3 is CAISDGFIGQGKNTQYF.

The CDR3 sequence is CAISGTLTSGGTDTQYF. The J gene is TRBJ2-3, the V gene TRBV10-3; TCRdb's D gene call, TRBD2, goes unchecked for lack of DNA. The germline CDR1 and CDR2 sequences are ENHRY and SYGVKD. This CDR3 has 17 amino acids.

The chain employs TRBV29-1 and TRBJ2-2; TCRdb gives TRBD1 as the D gene, but with no DNA this cannot be confirmed. The CDR3 runs 14 residues. CDR1 is SQVTM and CDR2 is ANQGSEA in the germline V gene. CDR3 sequence: CSVASGTASGELFF.

This chain joins TRBV19 and TRBJ1-2; the D call from TCRdb, TRBD1, cannot be confirmed without DNA. This CDR3 comprises 13 residues. Germline CDR1 and CDR2: LNHDA and SQIVND (reference sequence). The CDR3 here is CATTGTGLRGYTF.

V is TRBV7-2 and J is TRBJ1-2; TCRdb designates TRBD1, a call that cannot be tested without DNA. Germline CDR1 reads SGHTA; CDR2 reads FQGNSA. This CDR3 comprises 17 residues. The CDR3 is CASSLVGTGGAFGGYTF.

The chain recombines TRBV5-1 with TRBJ2-5. The CDR3 loop spans 16 amino acids. Looked up from germline, CDR1 is SGHRS and CDR2 is YFSETQ. This CDR3 is CASSLYGLGEVETQYF.

This rearrangement joins TRBV6-1 to TRBJ1-3; TCRdb reports TRBD1, a call that lacks DNA to check it against. The CDR3 has 15 amino acids. Germline-derived CDR1 and CDR2 are MNHNS and SASEGT. CDR3: CASTRGAGSGNTIYF.

V gene TRBV18 combines with J gene TRBJ2-3; TCRdb returns TRBD2, unconfirmable since there is no DNA. The CDR3 has 15 residues. Germline V gene sequence: CDR1 KGHSH, CDR2 LQKENI. The CDR3 sequence: CASSPPRLDRDTQYF. The whole variable domain, remainder taken from reference TRBV18 and TRBJ2-3, is NAGVMQNPRHLVRRRGQEARLRCSPMKGHSHVYWYRQLPEEGLKFMVYLQKENIIDESGMPKERFSAEFPKEGPSILRIQQVVRGDSAAYFCASSPPRLDRDTQYFGPGTRLTVL.

The chain has TRBV27 and TRBJ1-5. Per the germline V gene, CDR1 is MNHEY and CDR2 is SMNVEV (reference sequence). CDR3 length: 13 amino acids. CDR3: CASSSASYQPQHF.

The rearrangement links TRBV6-1 to TRBJ1-4; with no DNA, the TCRdb D assignment of TRBD1 cannot be verified. Germline-derived CDR1 and CDR2 are MNHNS and SASEGT. CDR3 length equals 15 residues. CDR3: CASSRDSDRNEKLFF.

The chain employs TRBV27 and TRBJ1-5. This CDR3 spans 13 amino acids. Germline V lookup: CDR1 MNHEY, CDR2 SMNVEV (reference sequence). The CDR3 is CASSFNSNQPQHF.

The rearrangement joins TRBV6-1 to TRBJ1-3; there is no DNA to check the TCRdb D call of TRBD1. The V gene's germline CDR1 is MNHNS and CDR2 SASEGT. The CDR3 covers 16 residues. The CDR3 here is CASSPGTFPGGHTIYF.

The chain carries TRBV18 and TRBJ2-4. This CDR3 is built from 18 residues. From germline, CDR1 is KGHSH and CDR2 LQKENI. The CDR3 region is CASSPPGGVGLSTNIQYF.

V is TRBV9 and J is TRBJ2-3. The CDR3 consists of 12 residues. Germline CDR1 and CDR2: SGDLS and YYNGEE. CDR3 sequence: CASSVEWGTQYF.